These 5 T cell receptor beta chains originate from one sample sequenced in a study of CD8 T cells in Susac syndrome. Random hexamers primed reverse transcription of roughly 0.45 to 1 ug RNA. TCRdb re-called the immunoSEQ multiplex PCR reads with MiXCR, one entry per CDR3 protein. The data show 95,000 to 150,000 distinct CDR3 sequences, roughly 94% seen once. Sequenced material: CD8+ T cells from PBMCs. These receptors were collected from a human donor with Susac syndrome.

The J gene is TRBJ1-2, the V gene TRBV29-1; D call uncertain. The V end was cut by 3 bases, the J end by 3 bases, with 11 bases between. The germline gives CDR1 SQVTM, CDR2 ANQGSEA. CDR3 length: 13 amino acids. The CDR3 DNA sequence: TGCAGCGTTGATATGGGGAATTACTATGGCTACACCTTC. This sequence encodes CSVDMGNYYGYTF. Full variable domain (missing parts from reference TRBV29-1 and TRBJ1-2): SAVISQKPSRDICQRGTSLTIQCQVDSQVTMMFWYRQQPGQSLTLIATANQGSEATYESGFVIDKFPISRPNLTFSTLTVSNMSPEDSSIYLCSVDMGNYYGYTFGSGTRLTVV.

This chain joins TRBV9 and TRBJ2-2; D remains unclear. There are 12 residues in the CDR3. V lost 4 bases to trimming and J lost 0 bases, with 1 base between them. In germline, CDR1 is SGDLS, CDR2 YYNGEE. CDR3 bases: TGTGCCAGCAGCCCGAACACCGGGGAGCTGTTTTTT. It yields the protein CASSPNTGELFF.

This chain uses TRBV5-1 with TRBJ2-5; 12 nucleotides align to TRBD2. With 3 bases clipped from V and 4 bases from J, the junction kept 1 base outside the gene matches. The germline CDR1 and CDR2 sequences are SGHRS and YFSETQ. CDR3 length: 14 amino acids. CDR3: CASSSLAGGETQYF. For the CDR3, the DNA is TGCGCCAGCAGCTCACTAGCGGGGGGAGAGACCCAGTACTTC.

The chain employs TRBV6-6 and TRBJ2-7; the match to TRBD1 covers 8 bases. The CDR3 is 13 amino acids. Trimming cost V 5 bases and J 3 bases; bases outside gene matches: 3. Germline lookup yields CDR1 MNHNY and CDR2 SVGAGI (reference sequence). In nucleotides, the CDR3 is TGTGCCAGCAGTGCGGACAGGGTCTACGAGCAGTACTTC. Its protein is CASSADRVYEQYF.

The chain links TRBV5-1 to TRBJ2-3; D remains ambiguous. CDR1 is SGHRS, CDR2 YFSETQ, per germline. The CDR3 is made up of 15 amino acids. The germline V and J ends were trimmed by 0 bases and 1 base, with 9 bases remaining between them. The CDR3 here is CASSLETSGTDTQYF. CDR3 nucleotides: TGCGCCAGCAGCTTGGAAACATCTGGCACAGATACGCAGTATTTT.